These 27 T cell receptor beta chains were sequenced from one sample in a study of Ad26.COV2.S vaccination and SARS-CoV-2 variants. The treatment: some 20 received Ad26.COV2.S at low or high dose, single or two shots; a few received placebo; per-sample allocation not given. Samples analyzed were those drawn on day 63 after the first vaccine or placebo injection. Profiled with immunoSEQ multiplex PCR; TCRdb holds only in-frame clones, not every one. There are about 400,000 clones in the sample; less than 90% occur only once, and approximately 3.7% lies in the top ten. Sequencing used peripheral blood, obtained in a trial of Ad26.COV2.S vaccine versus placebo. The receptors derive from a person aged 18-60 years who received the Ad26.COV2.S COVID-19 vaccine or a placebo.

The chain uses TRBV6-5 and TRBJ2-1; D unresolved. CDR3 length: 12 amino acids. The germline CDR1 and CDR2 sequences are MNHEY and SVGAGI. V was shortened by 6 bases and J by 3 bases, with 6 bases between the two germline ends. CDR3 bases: TGTGCCAGCAGGGGGAACTACAATGAGCAGTTCTTC. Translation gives CASRGNYNEQFF.

The CDR3 region is CASRPPDNYGYTF. CDR3 bases: TGTGCCAGCCGCCCCCCGGATAACTATGGCTACACCTTC. This chain connects TRBV28 to TRBJ1-2; D is unresolved. The CDR3 length is 13 residues. The germline V gene encodes CDR1 MDHEN and CDR2 SYDVKM. V lost 8 bases and J 1 base, leaving 11 bases between the germline ends.

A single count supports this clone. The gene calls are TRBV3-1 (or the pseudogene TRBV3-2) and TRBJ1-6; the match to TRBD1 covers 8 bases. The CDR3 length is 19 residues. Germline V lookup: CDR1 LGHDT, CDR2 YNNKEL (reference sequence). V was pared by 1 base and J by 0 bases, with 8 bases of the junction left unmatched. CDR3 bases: TGTGCCAGCAGCCAAGGTCCGGGACAGGCGAGCTCCTATAATTCACCCCTCCACTTT. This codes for CASSQGPGQASSYNSPLHF.

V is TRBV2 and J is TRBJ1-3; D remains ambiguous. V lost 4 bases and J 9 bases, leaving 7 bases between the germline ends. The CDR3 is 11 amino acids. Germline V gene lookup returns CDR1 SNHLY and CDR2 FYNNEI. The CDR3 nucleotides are TGTGCCAGCAGTGCGGTGGGCACCATATATTTT. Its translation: CASSAVGTIYF.

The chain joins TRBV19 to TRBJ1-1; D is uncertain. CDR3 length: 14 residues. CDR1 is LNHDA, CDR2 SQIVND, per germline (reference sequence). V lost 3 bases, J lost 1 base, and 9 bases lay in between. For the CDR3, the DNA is TGTGCCAGTAGTATTGGGAGAGCGAACACTGAAGCTTTCTTT. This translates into CASSIGRANTEAFF.

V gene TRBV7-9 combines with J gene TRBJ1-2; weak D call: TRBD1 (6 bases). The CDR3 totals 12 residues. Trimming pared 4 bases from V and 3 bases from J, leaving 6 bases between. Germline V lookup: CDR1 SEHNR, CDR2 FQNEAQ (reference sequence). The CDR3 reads CASSSGDYGYTF. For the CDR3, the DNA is TGTGCCAGCAGCTCAGGGGACTATGGCTACACCTTC.

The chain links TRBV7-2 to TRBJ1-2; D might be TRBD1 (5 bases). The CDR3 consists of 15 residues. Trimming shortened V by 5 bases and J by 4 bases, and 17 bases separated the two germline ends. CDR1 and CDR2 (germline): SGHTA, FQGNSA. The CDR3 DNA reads TGTGCCAGCAGCCCTAACAGGTTCTGGATCTATGGCTACACCTTC. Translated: CASSPNRFWIYGYTF.

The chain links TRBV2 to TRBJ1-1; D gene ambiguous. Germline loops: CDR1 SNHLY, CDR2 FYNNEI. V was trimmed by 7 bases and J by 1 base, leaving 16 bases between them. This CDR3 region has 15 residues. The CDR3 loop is CASTRSRAQNTEAFF. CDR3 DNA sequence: TGTGCCAGCACCCGGAGCCGGGCGCAGAACACTGAAGCTTTCTTT.

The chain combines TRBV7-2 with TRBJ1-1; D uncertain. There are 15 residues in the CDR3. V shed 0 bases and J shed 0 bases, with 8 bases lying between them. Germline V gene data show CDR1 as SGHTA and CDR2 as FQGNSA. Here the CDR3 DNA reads TGTGCCAGCAGCTTAGCTTTGACGGTGAACACTGAAGCTTTCTTT. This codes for CASSLALTVNTEAFF. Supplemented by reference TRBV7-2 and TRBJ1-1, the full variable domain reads GAGVSQSPSNKVTEKGKDVELRCDPISGHTALYWYRQSLGQGLEFLIYFQGNSAPDKSGLPSDRFSAERTGGSVSTLTIQRTQQEDSAVYLCASSLALTVNTEAFFGQGTRLTVV.

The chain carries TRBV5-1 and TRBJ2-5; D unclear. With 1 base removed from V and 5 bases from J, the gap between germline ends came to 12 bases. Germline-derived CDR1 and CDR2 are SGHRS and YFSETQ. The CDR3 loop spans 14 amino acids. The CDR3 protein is CASSLRTARETQYF. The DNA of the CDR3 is TGCGCCAGCAGCTTGAGGACGGCTAGGGAGACCCAGTACTTC.

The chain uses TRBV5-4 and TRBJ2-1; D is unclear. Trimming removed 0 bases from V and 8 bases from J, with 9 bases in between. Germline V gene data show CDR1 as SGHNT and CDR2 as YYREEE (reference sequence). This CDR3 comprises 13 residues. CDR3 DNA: TGTGCCAGCAGCTTGGAGACCTATGATGAGCAGTTCTTC. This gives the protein CASSLETYDEQFF.

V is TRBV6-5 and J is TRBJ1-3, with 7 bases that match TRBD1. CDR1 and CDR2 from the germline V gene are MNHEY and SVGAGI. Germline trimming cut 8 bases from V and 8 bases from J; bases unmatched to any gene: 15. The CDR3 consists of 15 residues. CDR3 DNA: TGTGCCAGCCGACTATACCCAGAGGGGGCTGACACCATATATTTT. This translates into CASRLYPEGADTIYF.

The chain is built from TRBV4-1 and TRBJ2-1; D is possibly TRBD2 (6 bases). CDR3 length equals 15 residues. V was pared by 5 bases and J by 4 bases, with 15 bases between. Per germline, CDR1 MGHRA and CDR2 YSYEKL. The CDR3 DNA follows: TGCGCCAGCAGCAGGTTCTCGGGGGTTTACAATGAGCAGTTCTTC. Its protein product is CASSRFSGVYNEQFF.

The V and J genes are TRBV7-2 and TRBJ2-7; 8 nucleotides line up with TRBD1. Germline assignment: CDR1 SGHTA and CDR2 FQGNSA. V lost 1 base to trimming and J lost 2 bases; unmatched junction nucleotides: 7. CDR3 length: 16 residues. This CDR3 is CASSLDNDRGPYEQYF. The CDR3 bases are TGTGCCAGCAGCTTAGATAACGACAGGGGCCCCTACGAGCAGTACTTC.

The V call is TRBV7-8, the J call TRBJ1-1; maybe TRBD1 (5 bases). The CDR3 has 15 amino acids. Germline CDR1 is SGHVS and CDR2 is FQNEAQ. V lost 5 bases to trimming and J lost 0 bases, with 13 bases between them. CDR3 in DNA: TGTGCCAGCAGCCCAATGCGGGGCATGAACACTGAAGCTTTCTTT. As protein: CASSPMRGMNTEAFF.

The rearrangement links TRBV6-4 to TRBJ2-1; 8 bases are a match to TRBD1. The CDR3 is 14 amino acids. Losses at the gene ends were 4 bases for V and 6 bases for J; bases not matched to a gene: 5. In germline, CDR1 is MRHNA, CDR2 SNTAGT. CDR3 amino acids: CASSVGGQANEQFF. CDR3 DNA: TGTGCCAGCAGTGTTGGGGGACAGGCCAATGAGCAGTTCTTC.

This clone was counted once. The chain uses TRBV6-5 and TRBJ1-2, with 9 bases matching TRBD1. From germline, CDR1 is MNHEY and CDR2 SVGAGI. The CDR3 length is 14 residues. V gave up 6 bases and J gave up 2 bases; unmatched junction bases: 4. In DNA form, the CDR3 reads TGTGCCAGCAGCCCCGGGACAGGGAACTATGGCTACACCTTC. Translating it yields CASSPGTGNYGYTF.

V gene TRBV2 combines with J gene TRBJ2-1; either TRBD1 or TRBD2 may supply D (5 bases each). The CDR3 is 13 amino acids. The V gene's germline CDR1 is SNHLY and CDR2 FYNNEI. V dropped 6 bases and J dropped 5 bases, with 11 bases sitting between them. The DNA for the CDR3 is TGTGCCAGCAGCTGGGACGGAGACAATGAGCAGTTCTTC. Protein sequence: CASSWDGDNEQFF.

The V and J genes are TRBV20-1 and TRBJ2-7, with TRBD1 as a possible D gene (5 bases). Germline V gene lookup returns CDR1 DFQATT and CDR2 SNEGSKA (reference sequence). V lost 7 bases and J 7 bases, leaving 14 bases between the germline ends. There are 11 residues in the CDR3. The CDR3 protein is CSVQGTGEQYF. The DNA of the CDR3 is TGCAGTGTCCAGGGAACCGGGGAGCAGTACTTC.

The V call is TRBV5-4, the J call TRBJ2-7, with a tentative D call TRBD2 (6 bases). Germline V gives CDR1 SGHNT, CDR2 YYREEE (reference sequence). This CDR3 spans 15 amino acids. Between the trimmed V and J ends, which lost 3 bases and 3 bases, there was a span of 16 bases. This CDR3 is CASSSTPGVGYEQYF. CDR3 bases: TGTGCCAGCAGCTCCACTCCGGGGGTGGGCTACGAGCAGTACTTC.

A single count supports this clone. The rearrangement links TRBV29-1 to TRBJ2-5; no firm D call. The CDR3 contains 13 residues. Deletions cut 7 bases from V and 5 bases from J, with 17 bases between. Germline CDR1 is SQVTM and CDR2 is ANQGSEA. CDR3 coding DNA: TGCAGCGGAGCCGACCCCCAAGCCGAGACCCAGTACTTC. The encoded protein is CSGADPQAETQYF. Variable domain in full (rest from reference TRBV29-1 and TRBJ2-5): SAVISQKPSRDICQRGTSLTIQCQVDSQVTMMFWYRQQPGQSLTLIATANQGSEATYESGFVIDKFPISRPNLTFSTLTVSNMSPEDSSIYLCSGADPQAETQYFGPGTRLLVL.

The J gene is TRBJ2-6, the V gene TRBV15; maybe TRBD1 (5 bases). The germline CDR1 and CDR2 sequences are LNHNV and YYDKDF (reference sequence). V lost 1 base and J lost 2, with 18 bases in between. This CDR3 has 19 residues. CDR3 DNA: TGTGCCACCAGCAGAGTAGGAAGGGGCAAACTCACTGGGGCCAACGTCCTGACTTTC. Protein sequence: CATSRVGRGKLTGANVLTF. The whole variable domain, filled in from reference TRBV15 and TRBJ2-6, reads DAMVIQNPRYQVTQFGKPVTLSCSQTLNHNVMYWYQQKSSQAPKLLFHYYDKDFNNEADTPDNFQSRRPNTSFCFLDIRSPGLGDTAMYLCATSRVGRGKLTGANVLTFGAGSRLTVL.

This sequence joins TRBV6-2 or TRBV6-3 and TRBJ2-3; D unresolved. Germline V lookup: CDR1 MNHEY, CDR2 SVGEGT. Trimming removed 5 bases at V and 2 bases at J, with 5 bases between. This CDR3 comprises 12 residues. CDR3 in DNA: TGTGCCAGCAGTGGGCCCACAGATACGCAGTATTTT. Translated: CASSGPTDTQYF.

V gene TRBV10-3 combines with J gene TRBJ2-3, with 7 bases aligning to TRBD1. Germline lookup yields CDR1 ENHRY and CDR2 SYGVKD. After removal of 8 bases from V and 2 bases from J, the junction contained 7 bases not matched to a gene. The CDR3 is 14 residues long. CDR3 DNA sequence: TGTGCCATCGCCCCGGGACAGAACACAGATACGCAGTATTTT. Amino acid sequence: CAIAPGQNTDTQYF.

DNA for the CDR3: TGTGCCAGCAGCTCTCAGGGACGGGGGAACACTGAAGCTTTCTTT. Translating gives CASSSQGRGNTEAFF. This chain uses TRBV5-6 with TRBJ1-1; TRBD1 is a possible D gene (5 bases). The CDR3 loop spans 15 amino acids. Germline V gene data show CDR1 as SGHDT and CDR2 as YYEEEE. The V and J ends lost 3 bases and 1 base respectively, with 13 bases between them.

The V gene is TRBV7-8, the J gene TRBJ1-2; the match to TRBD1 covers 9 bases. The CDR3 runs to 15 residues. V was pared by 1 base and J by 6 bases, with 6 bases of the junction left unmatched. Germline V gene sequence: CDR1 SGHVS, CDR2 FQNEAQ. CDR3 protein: CASSLGQGEQDGYTF. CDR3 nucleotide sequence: TGTGCCAGCAGCTTAGGACAGGGGGAGCAGGATGGCTACACCTTC.

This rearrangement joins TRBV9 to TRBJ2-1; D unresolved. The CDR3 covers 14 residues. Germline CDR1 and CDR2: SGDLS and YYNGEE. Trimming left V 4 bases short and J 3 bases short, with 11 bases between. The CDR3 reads CASSPRELYNEQFF. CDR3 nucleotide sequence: TGTGCCAGCAGCCCCCGCGAGCTCTACAATGAGCAGTTCTTC.